Listed below are T cell receptor beta chains from one sample, sequenced in a study of blood T cell repertoires in COVID-19. This table comes from immunoSEQ multiplex PCR, and its TCRdb copy is limited to in-frame clones, with some not included. The sample holds 150,000 to 170,000 clones, about three quarters seen once. The specimen was peripheral blood. The receptors shown here come from a man of 80 years or more with acute or convalescent COVID-19. Both conserved end residues are part of each CDR3. The order of the fields is CDR3 length, J gene, V gene, D gene, clone size, CDR3 protein, CDR3 DNA. A D gene is named only where the DNA matches it firmly. For some rows the clone size is stated as once, few or many, or as a class when expanded; others skip it.

>15|TRBJ2-5|TRBV19|TRBD2|.
CASSRAPGGQETQYF
TGTGCCAGTAGTAGGGCTCCGGGGGGTCAAGAGACCCAGTACTTC
>16|TRBJ2-5|TRBV7-2|TRBD2|.
CASSHEGGGFSETQYF
TGTGCCAGCAGCCACGAGGGCGGGGGGTTTTCAGAGACCCAGTACTTC
>19|TRBJ2-7|TRBV7-8|.|.
CASSPLARRRTDSSYEQYF
TGTGCCAGCAGCCCCCTTGCCCGCAGACGGACAGATAGCTCCTACGAGCAGTACTTC
>17|TRBJ2-4|TRBV7-3|.|.
CASSLDSGAGTKNIQYF
TGTGCCAGCAGCCTTGATAGCGGCGCTGGGACCAAAAACATTCAGTACTTC
>12|TRBJ2-2|TRBV4-1|.|.
CASSQVRGELFF
TGCGCCAGCAGCCAAGTCCGCGGGGAGCTGTTTTTT
>14|TRBJ1-5|TRBV6-5|TRBD1|.
CASSYDRGSQPQHF
TGTGCCAGCAGTTACGACAGGGGGAGTCAGCCCCAGCATTTT
>15|TRBJ2-3|TRBV9|TRBD1|few
CASSRDRASTDTQYF
TGTGCCAGCAGCCGGGACAGGGCCAGCACAGATACGCAGTATTTT
>16|TRBJ1-3|TRBV7-2|TRBD1|.
CASSFSQGSSGNTIYF
TGTGCCAGCAGCTTCTCACAGGGGAGCTCTGGAAACACCATATATTTT
>15|TRBJ2-7|TRBV7-9|.|.
CASSPPGTIPYEQYF
TGTGCCAGCAGCCCCCCCGGGACAATTCCCTACGAGCAGTACTTC
>16|TRBJ1-6|TRBV6-5|.|.
CASSYRSGTTNSPLHF
TGTGCCAGCAGTTACCGCAGCGGGACGACAAATTCACCCCTCCACTTT
>13|TRBJ2-5|TRBV3-1/TRBV3-2|.|.
CASTTGFGETQYF
TGTGCCAGCACCACAGGATTTGGGGAGACCCAGTACTTC
>15|TRBJ2-7|TRBV4-2|TRBD2|.
CASSQALAGVYEQYF
TGTGCCAGCAGCCAAGCCCTAGCGGGAGTCTACGAGCAGTACTTC
>14|TRBJ2-3|TRBV6-4|TRBD1|.
CASSASTGPDTQYF
TGTGCCAGCAGTGCCTCGACAGGGCCAGATACGCAGTATTTT
>18|TRBJ2-7|TRBV5-1|.|.
CASSQIGSGGSLGGEQYF
TGCGCCAGCAGCCAGATCGGATCTGGGGGGTCGCTTGGCGGCGAGCAGTACTTC
>15|TRBJ2-5|TRBV9|TRBD2|.
CASSVWTSGQETQYF
TGTGCCAGCAGCGTATGGACTAGCGGACAAGAGACCCAGTACTTC
>14|TRBJ1-6|TRBV6-5|.|.
CASSRQSFNSPLHF
TGTGCCAGCAGTCGACAGAGCTTCAATTCACCCCTCCACTTT
>15|TRBJ2-1|TRBV3-1/TRBV3-2|TRBD2|few
CASTRGLAAYNEQFF
TGTGCCAGCACCCGAGGACTAGCCGCATACAATGAGCAGTTCTTC
>15|TRBJ1-6|TRBV6-6|TRBD1|.
CASIPGQGATSPLHF
TGTGCCAGCATCCCGGGACAGGGGGCGACTTCACCCCTCCACTTT
>13|TRBJ1-1|TRBV19|.|few
CASSVPRNTEAFF
TGTGCCAGTAGTGTCCCCAGGAACACTGAAGCTTTCTTT
>16|TRBJ1-2|TRBV15|TRBD1|.
CATSRTTPTGVYGYTF
TGTGCCACCAGCAGAACGACTCCGACAGGGGTCTATGGCTACACCTTC
>13|TRBJ2-5|TRBV11-2|.|.
CASSLGLGETQYF
TGTGCCAGCAGCTTGGGGCTAGGAGAGACCCAGTACTTC
>14|TRBJ1-1|TRBV18|.|.
CASSPDRKNTEAFF
TGTGCCAGCTCACCAGACAGAAAGAACACTGAAGCTTTCTTT
>14|TRBJ1-3|TRBV29-1|.|once
CSVLAGSSGNTIYF
TGCAGCGTGCTTGCTGGGAGCTCTGGAAACACCATATATTTT
>13|TRBJ1-2|TRBV19|.|.
CASTEGQTRGYTF
TGTGCCAGTACCGAGGGCCAAACTCGGGGCTACACCTTC
>13|TRBJ2-2|TRBV2|.|.
CASRAGRTGELFF
TGTGCCAGCCGGGCAGGGAGGACCGGGGAGCTGTTTTTT
>13|TRBJ1-2|TRBV18|TRBD1|.
CASWGQGIHGYTF
TGTGCCAGCTGGGGACAGGGGATTCATGGCTACACCTTC
>15|TRBJ2-3|TRBV2|TRBD2|.
CASSVAGAGTDTQYF
TGTGCCAGCAGTGTAGCGGGGGCAGGCACAGATACGCAGTATTTT
>15|TRBJ2-2|TRBV19|TRBD2|few
CASSIVTSGRGELFF
TGTGCCAGTAGTATAGTTACTAGCGGACGCGGGGAGCTGTTTTTT
>14|TRBJ2-3|TRBV2|TRBD1|.
CASNREQGEDTQYF
TGTGCCAGCAATCGTGAGCAGGGGGAAGATACGCAGTATTTT
>14|TRBJ2-5|TRBV5-6|TRBD2|.
CASSPRGAGETQYF
TGTGCCAGCAGCCCGCGGGGGGCGGGGGAGACCCAGTACTTC
>14|TRBJ1-4|TRBV5-1|TRBD1|.
CASSRDRGDEKLFF
TGCGCCAGCAGCCGGGACAGGGGGGATGAAAAACTGTTTTTT
>15|TRBJ1-3|TRBV5-5|.|.
CASSLGASSGNTIYF
TGTGCCAGCAGCTTAGGAGCGAGCTCTGGAAACACCATATATTTT
>15|TRBJ2-2|TRBV10-3|TRBD2|.
CAIRGTSGGTGELFF
TGTGCCATCAGGGGGACTAGCGGGGGCACCGGGGAGCTGTTTTTT
>17|TRBJ1-6|TRBV21-1|.|once
CASRSGLGALYNSPLHF
TGTGCCAGCAGGTCGGGTTTGGGGGCCCTTTATAATTCACCCCTCCACTTT
>14|TRBJ1-1|TRBV7-9|.|.
CASSIMQGNTEAFF
TGTGCCAGCAGCATAATGCAGGGGAACACTGAAGCTTTCTTT
>11|TRBJ1-1|TRBV12-3/TRBV12-4|.|.
CASSFSNEAFF
TGTGCCAGCAGTTTTTCTAATGAAGCTTTCTTT
>15|TRBJ1-5|TRBV7-2|.|.
CASSFQGISNQPQHF
TGTGCCAGCAGCTTTCAGGGGATTAGCAATCAGCCCCAGCATTTT
>15|TRBJ2-1|TRBV6-5|.|few
CASSYDRVSNNEQFF
TGTGCCAGCAGTTACGACCGGGTGTCCAACAATGAGCAGTTCTTC
>15|TRBJ2-2|TRBV5-6|TRBD1|.
CASSWDRVTTGELFF
TGTGCCAGCAGTTGGGACAGGGTGACGACCGGGGAGCTGTTTTTT
>17|TRBJ2-3|TRBV11-2|.|.
CASSLRRSGGASDTQYF
TGTGCCAGCAGCTTACGGAGGAGTGGGGGGGCTTCAGATACGCAGTATTTT
>15|TRBJ2-2|TRBV6-5|TRBD1|few
CASSLDRVNTGELFF
TGTGCCAGCAGTTTGGACAGGGTGAACACCGGGGAGCTGTTTTTT
>16|TRBJ1-3|TRBV6-5|TRBD1|few
CASSYSRQGGGNTIYF
TGTGCCAGCAGTTACTCCCGACAGGGAGGAGGAAACACCATATATTTT
>13|TRBJ1-3|TRBV16|.|.
CASSQTSGNTIYF
TGTGCCAGCAGCCAAACTTCTGGAAACACCATATATTTT